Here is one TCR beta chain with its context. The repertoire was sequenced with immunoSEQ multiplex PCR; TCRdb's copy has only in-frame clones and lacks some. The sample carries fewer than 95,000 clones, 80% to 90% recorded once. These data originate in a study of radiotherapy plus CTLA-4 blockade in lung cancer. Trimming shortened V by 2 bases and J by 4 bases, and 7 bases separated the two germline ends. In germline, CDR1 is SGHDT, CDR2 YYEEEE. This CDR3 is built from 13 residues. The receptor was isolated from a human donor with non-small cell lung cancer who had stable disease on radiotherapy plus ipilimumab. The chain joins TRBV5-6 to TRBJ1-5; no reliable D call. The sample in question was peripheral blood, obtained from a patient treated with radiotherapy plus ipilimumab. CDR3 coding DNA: TGTGCCAGCAGCTTCAGTGCAAATCAGCCCCAGCATTTT. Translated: CASSFSANQPQHF.